The T cell receptor (beta chain) under discussion was sequenced for a study of blood T cell repertoires in COVID-19. Overall study: PBMCs, B-cell-depleted T cells, or T cells provided the cDNA or gDNA that made up the material.

This table comes from immunoSEQ multiplex PCR, and its TCRdb copy is limited to in-frame clones, with some not included. The sample lists around 220,000 clones; about 93% were seen once. The cohort comprised adults aged about 18 to 100 years residing in about two dozen US areas. Participants' reported clinical history set cohort assignment. This clonotype was obtained from a woman in her late teens or twenties who had recovered from COVID-19. The sample taken for sequencing was PBMCs or T cells enriched from blood (not recorded which).

The DNA for the CDR3 is TGTGCCAGCAGACAAGACAGGGGTGACGCTTTCTTT. This gives the protein CASRQDRGDAFF. The genes are TRBV13 and TRBJ1-1; 8 positions agree with TRBD1. The CDR3 is 12 amino acids. From germline, CDR1 is PRHDT and CDR2 FYEKMQ (reference sequence). The J segment lost 11 bases and the V segment lost 6 bases, leaving 8 bases of the junction unmatched.